The 20 T cell receptor beta chains reported below all come from one sample, sequenced in a study of T-cell reconstitution after alpha-beta-depleted transplantation in children. Unique molecular identifiers were incorporated during preparation of the TCRbeta library. TCRdb passed the PCR reads through MiXCR, listing each CDR3 protein once. The table has about 100,000 distinct CDR3 sequences, around 6.1% seen once. Sequenced here: PBMCs, mostly from graft donor cells, sampled 60 days after TCRalphabeta/CD19-depleted stem cell transplant. The source of these receptors is a female patient aged 2-10 years who had a stem cell transplant for Fanconi anemia, so the T cells may come from the graft donor.

V is TRBV7-2 and J is TRBJ2-1; 8 bases are shared with TRBD1. The J segment lost 5 bases and the V segment lost 3 bases, leaving 9 bases of the junction unmatched. The CDR3 is made up of 16 amino acids. Germline CDR1 reads SGHTA; CDR2 reads FQGNSA. In nucleotides, the CDR3 is TGTGCCAGCAGCTTGGGGGACAGGCCGCTTCACAATGAGCAGTTCTTC. Translating gives CASSLGDRPLHNEQFF.

This clonotype has at least ten counts. This chain joins TRBV5-1 and TRBJ2-1; D ambiguous. V dropped 0 bases and J dropped 8 bases, with 6 bases sitting between them. This CDR3 spans 12 amino acids. Germline CDR1 reads SGHRS; CDR2 reads YFSETQ. The CDR3 loop reads CASSLALDEQFF. The DNA of the CDR3 is TGCGCCAGCAGCTTGGCTCTGGATGAGCAGTTCTTC.

This clonotype has at least ten counts. The V call is TRBV5-1, the J call TRBJ2-2, with 11 bases aligning to TRBD2. With V trimmed by 4 bases and J by 1 base, 3 bases remained unmatched. The CDR3 covers 16 residues. The V gene's germline CDR1 is SGHRS and CDR2 YFSETQ. The CDR3: CASSPGLAGNTGELFF. Here the CDR3 DNA reads TGCGCCAGCAGCCCTGGACTAGCGGGGAACACCGGGGAGCTGTTTTTT.

V and J are TRBV5-1 and TRBJ2-7, with 14 bases aligning to TRBD2. Germline loops: CDR1 SGHRS, CDR2 YFSETQ. J lost 5 bases, V lost 4 bases, and 8 bases had no gene match. The CDR3 covers 16 residues. CDR3 sequence: CASSPGLAGGPDEQYF. For the CDR3, the DNA is TGCGCCAGCAGCCCAGGACTAGCGGGGGGCCCCGACGAGCAGTACTTC.

This clonotype was counted at least ten times. The chain is built from TRBV7-9 and TRBJ2-7, with a possible D match to TRBD1 (6 bases). Trimming removed 5 bases at V and 2 bases at J, with 19 bases between. In germline, CDR1 is SEHNR, CDR2 FQNEAQ (reference sequence). CDR3 length: 16 residues. CDR3 sequence reads: CASSHQGAGATYEQYF. The CDR3 coding sequence is TGTGCCAGCAGCCATCAGGGAGCAGGGGCCACCTACGAGCAGTACTTC.

Many counts were recorded for this clonotype. The chain recombines TRBV7-8 with TRBJ2-7, with D unclear. V gave up 5 bases and J gave up 4 bases, with 6 bases separating them. Germline CDR1 is SGHVS and CDR2 is FQNEAQ. CDR3 length: 11 residues. The CDR3 DNA reads TGTGCCAGCAGCAATGTATACGAGCAGTACTTC. Translation: CASSNVYEQYF.

The chain carries TRBV24-1 and TRBJ2-3; 9 positions agree with TRBD2. CDR3 length: 16 residues. Looked up from germline, CDR1 is KGHDR and CDR2 is SFDVKD. J lost 1 base, V lost 1 base, and 2 bases had no gene match. The CDR3 sequence is CATSDFSGRGTDTQYF. Here the CDR3 DNA reads TGTGCCACCAGTGATTTTAGCGGGAGAGGCACAGATACGCAGTATTTT.

The chain employs TRBV5-1 and TRBJ2-5; TRBD1 might be the D (6 bases). Germline lookup yields CDR1 SGHRS and CDR2 YFSETQ. V shed 0 bases and J shed 5 bases, with 14 bases lying between them. CDR3 length: 15 amino acids. CDR3 nucleotides: TGCGCCAGCAGCTTGGTTTGGGGGCGTGGGGAGACCCAGTACTTC. Protein: CASSLVWGRGETQYF.

This clonotype was picked up many times. The chain combines TRBV15 with TRBJ2-1, with D unclear. Trimming took 7 bases from V and 3 from J, leaving 13 bases between them. Germline CDR1 reads LNHNV; CDR2 reads YYDKDF (reference sequence). The CDR3 covers 14 residues. CDR3 sequence reads: CATMMGINYNEQFF. The CDR3 nucleotides are TGTGCCACCATGATGGGAATAAACTACAATGAGCAGTTCTTC.

The chain joins TRBV20-1 to TRBJ2-3; 9 bases align to TRBD2. CDR3 size: 13 residues. Per the germline V gene, CDR1 is DFQATT and CDR2 is SNEGSKA (reference sequence). V shed 4 bases and J 6 bases; nucleotides not matched to a gene: 5. As DNA, the CDR3 is TGCAGTGCTACCGGGACTAGCAAGGATACGCAGTATTTT. Its translation is CSATGTSKDTQYF.

This clonotype appeared many times. J is TRBJ1-6 and V is TRBV7-3; the D is unclear. The germline CDR1 and CDR2 sequences are SGHTA and FQGTGA. With 1 base removed from V and 7 bases from J, the gap between germline ends came to 8 bases. CDR3 length: 14 residues. In DNA form, the CDR3 reads TGTGCCAGCAGCTTAAGCCAGCCGAATTCACCCCTCCACTTT. It specifies CASSLSQPNSPLHF.

Concerning this clonotype itself: A much bigger clone sits one base away, suggesting this may be a read error. The V and J genes are TRBV20-1 and TRBJ1-5; D is undetermined. The CDR3 length is 14 residues. V was shortened by 5 bases and J by 4 bases, with 15 bases between the two germline ends. Germline loops: CDR1 DFQATT, CDR2 SNEGSKA (reference sequence). CDR3 sequence (DNA): TGCAGTGCTGGTATCATTTCAGAAAATCAGCCCCAGCATTTT. It specifies CSAGIISENQPQHF.

This clonotype was picked up many times. V usage is TRBV6-1 and J usage is TRBJ2-2, with 14 bases identical to TRBD2. CDR1 is MNHNS, CDR2 SASEGT, per germline. This CDR3 is 17 amino acids long. J gave up 4 bases and V 6 bases, and 7 bases lay outside the gene matches. CDR3 protein: CASSLGTSGGPTGELFF. DNA of the CDR3: TGTGCCAGCAGCCTCGGGACTAGCGGGGGACCCACCGGGGAGCTGTTTTTT.

Many counts were recorded for this clonotype. The chain links TRBV7-2 to TRBJ1-2; D remains unclear. Trimming cost V 2 bases and J 2 bases, with 9 bases left between them. The CDR3 consists of 14 residues. In germline, CDR1 is SGHTA, CDR2 FQGNSA. Here the CDR3 DNA reads TGTGCCAGCAGCTTAAGCTGGGTAAACTATGGCTACACCTTC. Protein sequence: CASSLSWVNYGYTF.

Note on this clonotype: Being one base from a much bigger clone, this may be a read error. The V and J genes are TRBV7-9 and TRBJ2-2; either TRBD1 or TRBD2 may supply D (5 bases each). Germline CDR1 reads SEHNR; CDR2 reads FQNEAQ (reference sequence). V lost 11 bases, J lost 6 bases, and 16 bases lay in between. CDR3 size: 13 residues. The CDR3: CAGQGRWAGELFF. CDR3 sequence (DNA): TGTGCCGGCCAGGGACGGTGGGCCGGGGAGCTGTTTTTT.

At least ten counts were recorded for this clonotype. This CDR3 is CASSYGDLRLYEQYF. CDR3 DNA sequence: TGTGCCAGCAGTTACGGGGACCTTCGCCTCTACGAGCAGTACTTC. J is TRBJ2-7 and V is TRBV6-2 or TRBV6-3; D assignment may be TRBD1 or TRBD2 (5 bases each). CDR3 length: 15 residues. V was shortened by 2 bases and J by 3 bases, with 14 bases between the two germline ends. Germline loops: CDR1 MNHEY, CDR2 SVGEGT.

The CDR3 DNA follows: TGCAGTGCTATTGGGGTAGATACGCAGTATTTT. This sequence encodes CSAIGVDTQYF. This rearrangement joins TRBV20-1 to TRBJ2-3; no reliable D call. The V end was cut by 4 bases, the J end by 5 bases, with 7 bases between. Germline V gene data show CDR1 as DFQATT and CDR2 as SNEGSKA (reference sequence). The CDR3 length is 11 residues.

This chain uses TRBV5-1 with TRBJ2-3; 9 nucleotides agree with TRBD2. Germline lookup yields CDR1 SGHRS and CDR2 YFSETQ. V lost 5 bases, J lost 1 base, and 2 bases stayed unmatched. This CDR3 is built from 14 residues. This CDR3 reads CASRLAGGTDTQYF. The CDR3 region has the DNA TGCGCCAGCAGGTTAGCGGGGGGCACAGATACGCAGTATTTT.

This clonotype was observed many times. The chain uses TRBV18 and TRBJ2-7, with D perhaps matching TRBD1 (5 bases). Germline V gene data show CDR1 as KGHSH and CDR2 as LQKENI. The CDR3 spans 14 residues. V lost 1 base and J 3 bases, leaving 10 bases between the germline ends. CDR3 DNA sequence: TGTGCCAGCTCACCACTTGCCGACAGCTACGAGCAGTACTTC. Protein product: CASSPLADSYEQYF. Drawing the rest from reference TRBV18 and TRBJ2-7, the complete variable domain is NAGVMQNPRHLVRRRGQEARLRCSPMKGHSHVYWYRQLPEEGLKFMVYLQKENIIDESGMPKERFSAEFPKEGPSILRIQQVVRGDSAAYFCASSPLADSYEQYFGPGTRLTVT.

This clonotype was detected many times. This chain links TRBV20-1 with TRBJ2-1, with D uncertain. The V end lost 3 bases, the J end lost 0 bases, and 9 bases lay between the germline ends. Germline CDR1 reads DFQATT; CDR2 reads SNEGSKA (reference sequence). CDR3 length: 14 amino acids. The CDR3 nucleotides read TGCAGTGCTAGGGCCCGCGACTCCTACAATGAGCAGTTCTTC. Translating gives CSARARDSYNEQFF.